The next 24 T cell receptor beta chains were all read from a single sample in a study of regulatory T cells in long-lasting Graves disease. Time point specified: newly diagnosed GD, antithyroid drugs for less than 3 months. RNA from PBMCs was the source of the TCR library. HTBI primers from iRepertoire and Arm-PCR of CDR3 regions yielded the TCR beta libraries. Using its own MiXCR run on the multiplex PCR reads, TCRdb lists one record per CDR3 protein. The table has around 450,000 distinct CDR3 sequences, about 16% seen once. The same data also went into a second study, on T cells in Graves' hyperthyroidism and ophthalmopathy.

The sample here was peripheral blood mononuclear cells (PBMCs), taken at new diagnosis, from a patient treated with antithyroid drugs. The origin of the receptors is a man in his forties with Graves disease.

V gene TRBV24-1 combines with J gene TRBJ2-7; 7 bases are a match to TRBD1. Germline-derived CDR1 and CDR2 are KGHDR and SFDVKD. The CDR3 runs to 14 residues. V gave up 10 bases and J gave up 0 bases; unmatched junction bases: 8. CDR3 residues: CATQARDSSYEQYF. The CDR3 DNA reads as TGTGCCACGCAAGCACGGGACAGCTCCTACGAGCAGTACTTC.

Only a few counts were recorded for this clonotype. The chain recombines TRBV29-1 with TRBJ2-5; D is uncertain. Germline V gene lookup returns CDR1 SQVTM and CDR2 ANQGSEA. The V gene lost 4 bases and the J gene lost 2 bases, with 5 bases spanning the gap. The CDR3 totals 11 residues. The CDR3 coding sequence is TGCAGCGTTGGCAGGCAAGAGACCCAGTACTTC. This codes for CSVGRQETQYF. The full variable domain, completed using reference TRBV29-1 and TRBJ2-5, is SAVISQKPSRDICQRGTSLTIQCQVDSQVTMMFWYRQQPGQSLTLIATANQGSEATYESGFVIDKFPISRPNLTFSTLTVSNMSPEDSSIYLCSVGRQETQYFGPGTRLLVL.

This clonotype appeared a few times. The chain combines TRBV18 with TRBJ2-7; possibly TRBD1 for D (5 bases). Germline V lookup: CDR1 KGHSH, CDR2 LQKENI. CDR3 size: 13 residues. Trimming removed 3 bases from V and 4 bases from J, with 10 bases in between. CDR3 residues: CASSPFQGYEQYF. The CDR3 region has the DNA TGTGCCAGCTCACCGTTCCAGGGATACGAGCAGTACTTC. The variable domain in full, completed from reference TRBV18 and TRBJ2-7, reads NAGVMQNPRHLVRRRGQEARLRCSPMKGHSHVYWYRQLPEEGLKFMVYLQKENIIDESGMPKERFSAEFPKEGPSILRIQQVVRGDSAAYFCASSPFQGYEQYFGPGTRLTVT.

This clonotype came up a few times. The V call is TRBV7-3, the J call TRBJ1-2; D is possibly TRBD1 (5 bases). This CDR3 is built from 17 residues. CDR1 and CDR2 from the germline V gene are SGHTA and FQGTGA. Deletions cut 2 bases from V and 4 bases from J, with 20 bases between. The CDR3 sequence is CASSLEGPQDSFYGYTF. The CDR3 bases are TGTGCCAGCAGCTTAGAGGGCCCACAGGACTCATTCTATGGCTACACCTTC.

There are many counts of this clonotype. The chain uses TRBV7-9 and TRBJ2-7, with 11 positions matching TRBD1. The junction had 6 bases not matched to a gene; V was cut back by 2 bases and J by 6 bases. This CDR3 has 15 amino acids. CDR1 and CDR2 (germline): SEHNR, FQNEAQ (reference sequence). The CDR3 is CASSLLGQGATEQYF. Here the CDR3 DNA reads TGTGCCAGCAGCTTATTAGGACAGGGGGCGACCGAGCAGTACTTC.

The gene calls are TRBV25-1 and TRBJ2-2, with unresolved D. The germline V gene has CDR1 MGHDK and CDR2 SYGVNS. Trimming left V 4 bases short and J 8 bases short, with 11 bases between. There are 13 residues in the CDR3. The CDR3 DNA is TGTGCCAGCAGTGTTTTAGGTCTGGGGGAGCTGTTTTTT. Its translation is CASSVLGLGELFF. The full variable domain, with the rest looked up from reference TRBV25-1 and TRBJ2-2, is EADIYQTPRYLVIGTGKKITLECSQTMGHDKMYWYQQDPGMELHLIHYSYGVNSTEKGDLSSESTVSRIRTEHFPLTLESARPSHTSQYLCASSVLGLGELFFGEGSRLTVL.

This clonotype was seen ten or more times. The rearrangement joins TRBV12-3 or TRBV12-4 to TRBJ2-2, with D tentatively TRBD2 (5 bases). The V and J ends lost 6 bases and 0 bases respectively, with 11 bases between them. The CDR3 contains 15 residues. The CDR3 nucleotides read TGTGCCAGCAGACTGAGGGCCACGAACACCGGGGAGCTGTTTTTT. This sequence encodes CASRLRATNTGELFF.

This clonotype was recorded many times. This sequence joins TRBV7-2 and TRBJ2-5; possible D gene TRBD2, 5 bases. CDR3 size: 15 residues. The germline V gene encodes CDR1 SGHTA and CDR2 FQGNSA. Between the trimmed V and J ends, which lost 2 bases and 5 bases, there was a span of 15 bases. The DNA for the CDR3 is TGTGCCAGCAGCTTAAATTCAGCGGTCTTGGAGACCCAGTACTTC. The encoded protein is CASSLNSAVLETQYF.

Ten or more counts support this clonotype. The V and J genes are TRBV28 and TRBJ2-3, with 15 bases that match TRBD2. This CDR3 region has 16 residues. V lost 7 bases, J lost 3 bases, and 5 bases stayed unmatched. Germline CDR1 reads MDHEN; CDR2 reads SYDVKM. The CDR3 spells CASTLGTSGRTDTQYF. The CDR3 bases are TGTGCCAGCACCCTTGGGACTAGCGGGAGGACAGATACGCAGTATTTT.

This clonotype was found many times. V is TRBV9 and J is TRBJ2-7; 10 bases map to TRBD2. Trimming at V came to 4 bases and at J to 2 bases, leaving 6 bases not matched to a gene. In germline, CDR1 is SGDLS, CDR2 YYNGEE. The CDR3 consists of 15 residues. In nucleotides, the CDR3 is TGTGCCAGCAGCCCTCTAGCGGGAGAAACCTACGAGCAGTACTTC. It is translated as CASSPLAGETYEQYF.

The table lists this clonotype with many counts. V is TRBV2 and J is TRBJ2-1; 9 bases are a match to TRBD2. The CDR3 has 15 amino acids. In germline, CDR1 is SNHLY, CDR2 FYNNEI. V was clipped by 3 bases and J by 8 bases; unmatched bases: 8. Here the CDR3 DNA reads TGTGCCAGCAGTGAGGCACTAGCGGGCGGATATGAGCAGTTCTTC. Translation gives CASSEALAGGYEQFF.

This chain connects TRBV25-1 to TRBJ2-1, with 8 nucleotides matching TRBD2. With 7 bases clipped from V and 6 bases from J, the junction kept 14 bases outside the gene matches. CDR3 length: 16 residues. Germline assignment: CDR1 MGHDK and CDR2 SYGVNS. In nucleotides, the CDR3 is TGTGCCAGCACCGAAACGGGGGGGCGGGGGGCCAATGAGCAGTTCTTC. Its protein product is CASTETGGRGANEQFF. Looking up the rest from reference TRBV25-1 and TRBJ2-1 gives the full variable domain: EADIYQTPRYLVIGTGKKITLECSQTMGHDKMYWYQQDPGMELHLIHYSYGVNSTEKGDLSSESTVSRIRTEHFPLTLESARPSHTSQYLCASTETGGRGANEQFFGPGTRLTVL.

At least ten counts were recorded for this clonotype. V gene TRBV7-8 combines with J gene TRBJ1-1; TRBD1 agrees at 9 bases. The ends lost 5 bases at V and 5 bases at J; junction bases unmatched: 6. There are 14 residues in the CDR3. Germline V gene data show CDR1 as SGHVS and CDR2 as FQNEAQ. CDR3 residues: CASSSYRGRTEAFF. CDR3 nucleotide sequence: TGTGCCAGCAGCAGTTACAGGGGGCGGACTGAAGCTTTCTTT. Together with reference TRBV7-8 and TRBJ1-1, the CDR3 gives the full variable domain: GAGVSQSPRYKVAKRGQDVALRCDPISGHVSLFWYQQALGQGPEFLTYFQNEAQLDKSGLPSDRFFAERPEGSVSTLKIQRTQQEDSAVYLCASSSYRGRTEAFFGQGTRLTVV.

The CDR3: CTADGRNTEAFF. CDR3 DNA sequence: TGCACCGCCGACGGTCGGAACACTGAAGCTTTCTTT. The rearrangement links TRBV29-1 to TRBJ1-1; no firm D call. CDR1 and CDR2 (germline): SQVTM, ANQGSEA. The CDR3 consists of 12 residues.

The genes are TRBV2 and TRBJ1-4; D is perhaps TRBD1 (5 bases). The CDR3 spans 15 residues. The V gene lost 8 bases and the J gene lost 0 bases, with 13 bases spanning the gap. The germline gives CDR1 SNHLY, CDR2 FYNNEI. The CDR3 region has the DNA TGTGCCAGCTGCCGGGACGGCTCAACTAATGAAAAACTGTTTTTT. Amino acids: CASCRDGSTNEKLFF.

Ten or more counts support this clonotype. V is TRBV20-1 and J is TRBJ1-4; maybe TRBD1 (6 bases). CDR3 length: 13 residues. Germline CDR1 is DFQATT and CDR2 is SNEGSKA (reference sequence). V was cut by 6 bases and J by 8 bases, with 16 bases left in between. The CDR3 DNA reads as TGCAGTGCCAGGAACAGGGAAGTCGAAAAACTGTTTTTT. It translates to CSARNREVEKLFF.

This clonotype was seen ten or more times. The gene calls are TRBV3-1 and TRBJ1-1; no clear D. The CDR3 length is 14 residues. CDR1 LGHDT and CDR2 YNNKEL come from the germline V gene (reference sequence). V gave up 1 base and J gave up 3 bases, with 9 bases separating them. CDR3 DNA sequence: TGTGCCAGCAGCCAAGCCGTTGGGGACACTGAAGCTTTCTTT. Translating it yields CASSQAVGDTEAFF.

A remark on this clonotype: A far larger clone is a single base away, which makes a read error likely. V usage is TRBV6-1 and J usage is TRBJ1-1, with no clear D. The CDR3 extends over 11 amino acids. CDR1 MNHNS and CDR2 SASEGT come from the germline V gene. The CDR3 DNA reads TGTGTCAGCACCCTGAACACTGAAGCTTTCTTT. Translating gives CVSTLNTEAFF.

The sample holds many counts of this clonotype. V usage is TRBV2 and J usage is TRBJ2-5, with 12 bases identical to TRBD2. J was trimmed by 5 bases and V by 7 bases; bases with no gene match: 2. The CDR3 runs to 13 residues. The germline V gene encodes CDR1 SNHLY and CDR2 FYNNEI. For the CDR3, the DNA is TGTGCCAGCAATGGACTAGCGGGGGAGACCCAGTACTTC. Protein: CASNGLAGETQYF.

This clonotype was seen just once. The CDR3 protein is CSAIGRLSYINEQFF. The DNA for the CDR3 is TGCAGTGCTATTGGGCGGCTTTCTTATATCAATGAGCAGTTCTTC. V usage is TRBV20-1 and J usage is TRBJ2-1; the D is unclear. Germline V gene sequence: CDR1 DFQATT, CDR2 SNEGSKA (reference sequence). The germline V and J ends were trimmed by 4 bases and 6 bases, with 19 bases remaining between them. The CDR3 loop spans 15 amino acids.

This clonotype was seen repeatedly, ten times or more. In DNA, the CDR3 is TGTGCCAGCAGCCTAGCGGGAAAGAGGGGGGTACAAGAGACCCAGTACTTC. It codes for CASSLAGKRGVQETQYF. This chain links TRBV12-3 or TRBV12-4 with TRBJ2-5; 9 bases fit TRBD2. After removal of 6 bases from V and 2 bases from J, the junction contained 13 bases not matched to a gene. CDR3 length: 17 amino acids.

The chain combines TRBV10-2 with TRBJ2-2, with 10 positions matching TRBD1. Unmatched junction bases numbered 5, after V lost 6 bases and J lost 4 bases. From germline, CDR1 is WSHSY and CDR2 SAAADI. This CDR3 has 15 amino acids. The CDR3 sequence is CASSRGQGFTGELFF. DNA of the CDR3: TGCGCCAGCAGCAGGGGACAGGGGTTCACCGGGGAGCTGTTTTTT.

This clonotype was counted at least ten times. J is TRBJ2-7 and V is TRBV2; D is possibly TRBD1 (5 bases). The V and J ends lost 7 bases and 2 bases respectively, with 12 bases between them. This CDR3 spans 13 amino acids. Germline V gene data show CDR1 as SNHLY and CDR2 as FYNNEI. The CDR3 region has the DNA TGTGCCAGCATTGACAGTGAGACCTACGAGCAGTACTTC. It is translated as CASIDSETYEQYF. Drawing the rest from reference TRBV2 and TRBJ2-7, the complete variable domain is EPEVTQTPSHQVTQMGQEVILRCVPISNHLYFYWYRQILGQKVEFLVSFYNNEISEKSEIFDDQFSVERPDGSNFTLKIRSTKLEDSAMYFCASIDSETYEQYFGPGTRLTVT.

There are many counts of this clonotype. The chain links TRBV12-3 or TRBV12-4 to TRBJ2-1; tentative D call: TRBD2 (6 bases). Trimming cost V 6 bases and J 9 bases, with 9 bases left between them. The CDR3 contains 11 residues. CDR3 region: CASSRGTEQFF. The CDR3 nucleotides are TGTGCCAGCAGCCGGGGGACTGAGCAGTTCTTC.